This TCR beta chain was observed in a study of human T cells and chemical hapten exposure. General observations from the study: Patch test score tracked positively with PT1 expanded TCR counts.

Germline assignment: CDR1 MNHEY and CDR2 SVGEGT. CDR3 size: 14 residues. Trimming removed 3 bases from V and 1 base from J, with 9 bases in between. TCRdb independently ran MiXCR on the RACE reads; one entry per CDR3 protein. The data contain about 120,000 distinct CDR3 sequences, roughly an eighth of them seen just once; the ten biggest clones take up 0.8% to 1%. The table lists this clonotype with a few counts. The antigen is not known. Time point noted: patch test 1, 2 weeks after DPC sensitization. Treatment meaning: therapeutic diphenylcyclopropenone sensitization with weekly scalp DPC. The chain has TRBV6-2 or TRBV6-3 and TRBJ1-1; possible D gene TRBD1, 6 bases. The starting material was whole blood, obtained in connection with sensitization to the hapten diphenylcyclopropenone (DPC). The sequence came from a man younger than 35 with alopecia areata. Some clones in this sample may be carry-over from other donors' samples. The DNA of the CDR3 is TGTGCCAGCAGTTATGGGGGCCGGAACACTGAAGCTTTCTTT. Its translation is CASSYGGRNTEAFF.